This T cell receptor beta chain is from a study of siplizumab effects on memory and regulatory T cells. General study points: There were only a minor fraction of alloreactive clones that mapped to unstimulated subsets.

Assay used: immunoSEQ multiplex PCR; TCRdb lists only in-frame clones, some missing. The sample lists about 56,000 clones, about 98% occurring once. With respect to this clone: Its target is not known.

The CDR3 is 12 amino acids. V lost 6 bases and J lost 7, with 9 bases in between. Germline V gene sequence: CDR1 MNHNS, CDR2 SASEGT. This rearrangement joins TRBV6-1 to TRBJ1-4; unclear D gene. Material: naive CD8+ T cells sorted from blood. The clonotype originates from a human donor in good health. This chain's CDR3 is CASSENVEKLFF. The CDR3 nucleotides read TGTGCCAGCAGCGAGAACGTTGAAAAACTGTTTTTT.